This is a list of T cell receptor beta chains from one sample in a study of a mutant IDH1 vaccine in newly diagnosed glioma. For these receptors, no antigen is known. Sequencing was performed with immunoSEQ multiplex PCR; in TCRdb, only in-frame clones are kept and a portion is missing. The sample yields some 30,000 clones, around 90% seen once. The specimen comprised PBMCs, sampled from a glioma patient whose treatment included an IDH1 peptide vaccine. Receptors originate from a young man with glioma. Both conserved end residues are part of each CDR3. D genes are given only for firm matches. The size entry is marked missing in some rows and otherwise reads once, few, many or a size class.

>.|.|TRBV6-6|TRBJ1-2
TGTGCCAGCGAAGATACTAACTATGGCTACACCTTC
CASEDTNYGYTF
>.|TRBD1|TRBV19|TRBJ1-5
TGTGCCAGTAGCGAAACAGGGGGTTATCAGCCCCAGCATTTT
CASSETGGYQPQHF
>.|TRBD1|TRBV7-8|TRBJ2-3
TGTGCCAGCAGCCTGGGACAGGGGACAGATACGCAGTATTTT
CASSLGQGTDTQYF
>.|TRBD1|TRBV4-1|TRBJ2-7
TGCGCCAGCAGCCCCCTCCTGGGACAGGGGATCCTCGACGAGCAGTACTTC
CASSPLLGQGILDEQYF
>.|.|TRBV5-5|TRBJ2-3
TGTGCCAGCAGCCCCCTCGGATGGTCAACCCCATCTAGCACAGATACGCAGTATTTT
CASSPLGWSTPSSTDTQYF
>.|.|TRBV11-2|TRBJ1-5
TGTGCCAGCAGCTTAGATAATAGCAATCAGCCCCAGCATTTT
CASSLDNSNQPQHF
>.|.|TRBV30|TRBJ2-3
TGTGCCTGGAATCTAGGCGCAGATACGCAGTATTTT
CAWNLGADTQYF
>.|.|TRBV5-1|TRBJ2-5
TGCGCCAGCAGCTCACAAGAGACCCAGTACTTC
CASSSQETQYF
>.|TRBD1|TRBV19|TRBJ2-7
TGTGCCAGTAGTCAGGGACAGGGGAACTACGAGCAGTACTTC
CASSQGQGNYEQYF
>few|.|TRBV7-9|TRBJ1-4
TGTGCCAGCAGCTTAGGAGGGGTCGAAGTTTTT
CASSLGGVEVF
>.|.|TRBV19|TRBJ1-1
TGTGCCAGTACTCCTCGGGGGACGAACACTGAAGCTTTCTTT
CASTPRGTNTEAFF
>.|.|TRBV10-3|TRBJ1-2
TGTGCCATCAGTGAGAATACGGTTGGCTACACCTTC
CAISENTVGYTF
>once|.|TRBV14|TRBJ2-6
TGTGCCAGCAGCCACAGGGTAGCTGGGGCCAACGTCCTGACTTTC
CASSHRVAGANVLTF
>.|.|TRBV6-5|TRBJ1-1
TGTGCCAGCAGTTACTCTCCAGGCACTCCTGAAGCTTTCTTT
CASSYSPGTPEAFF